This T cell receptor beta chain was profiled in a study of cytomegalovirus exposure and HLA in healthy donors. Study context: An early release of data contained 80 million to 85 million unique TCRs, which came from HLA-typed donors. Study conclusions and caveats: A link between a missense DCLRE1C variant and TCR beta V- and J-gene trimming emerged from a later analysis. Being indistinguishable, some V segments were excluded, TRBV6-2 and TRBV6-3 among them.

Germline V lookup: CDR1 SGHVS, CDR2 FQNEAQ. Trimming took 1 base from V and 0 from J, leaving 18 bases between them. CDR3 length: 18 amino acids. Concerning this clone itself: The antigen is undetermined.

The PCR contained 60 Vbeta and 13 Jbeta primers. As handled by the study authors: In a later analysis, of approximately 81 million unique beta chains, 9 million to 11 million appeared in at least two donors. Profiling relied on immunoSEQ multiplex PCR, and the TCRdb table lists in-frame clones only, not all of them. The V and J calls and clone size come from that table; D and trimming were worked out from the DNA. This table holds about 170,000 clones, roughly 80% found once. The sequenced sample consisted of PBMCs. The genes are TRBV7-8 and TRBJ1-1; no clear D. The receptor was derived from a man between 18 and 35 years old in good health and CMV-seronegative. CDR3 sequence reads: CASSLGTKFQFVNTEAFF. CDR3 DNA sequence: TGTGCCAGCAGCTTAGGCACAAAGTTTCAGTTTGTGAACACTGAAGCTTTCTTT.